One and the same sample provided the 29 T cell receptor beta chains below, sequenced in a study of identical twins. Via MiXCR, TCRdb re-called the 5' RACE reads, giving one row per CDR3 protein. Among some 440,000 distinct CDR3 sequences, 20% to 25% were seen once, and the ten largest hold around 3%. These data are also associated with another study on T cells expressing NK-cell markers.

The specimen sequenced was CD4+ T cells sorted from blood. The receptors shown here come from a woman between 18 and 29 years old in good health.

This clonotype was recorded a few times. The J gene is TRBJ1-1, the V gene TRBV3-1; D may be TRBD1 (6 bases). From germline, CDR1 is LGHDT and CDR2 YNNKEL (reference sequence). CDR3 size: 15 residues. V was shortened by 0 bases and J by 4 bases, with 12 bases between the two germline ends. The chain's CDR3 is CASSQDVGTLTEAFF. The CDR3 DNA reads as TGTGCCAGCAGCCAAGATGTGGGGACACTCACTGAAGCTTTCTTT.

This clonotype has more than one count but fewer than ten. The V and J genes are TRBV18 and TRBJ1-5; tentatively, D is TRBD1 (5 bases). V gave up 3 bases and J gave up 3 bases, with 6 bases separating them. This CDR3 spans 13 amino acids. The germline gives CDR1 KGHSH, CDR2 LQKENI. In nucleotides, the CDR3 is TGTGCCAGCTCACCGGGGGACAATCAGCCCCAGCATTTT. Translated: CASSPGDNQPQHF.

About this clonotype: One junction end disagrees with the germline gene, perhaps due to a read error. The CDR3 reads CASSLGGGSETQYF. The CDR3 DNA reads as TGTGCTAGCAGCTTAGGAGGGGGTTCAGAGACCCAGTACTTC. V and J are TRBV7-7 and TRBJ2-5, with D perhaps being TRBD1 or TRBD2 (6 bases each). This CDR3 has 14 amino acids. Germline CDR1 is SSHAT and CDR2 is FNYEAQ (reference sequence).

The chain has TRBV29-1 and TRBJ2-1, with D perhaps TRBD2 (6 bases). The germline gives CDR1 SQVTM, CDR2 ANQGSEA. V gave up 5 bases and J gave up 4 bases, with 15 bases separating them. The CDR3 extends over 14 amino acids. CDR3 coding DNA: TGCAGCGTTTCGCCGGGACTCATATACAATGAGCAGTTCTTC. Protein sequence: CSVSPGLIYNEQFF.

This clonotype has more than one count but fewer than ten. The V gene is TRBV12-3 or TRBV12-4, the J gene TRBJ2-5, with unresolved D. CDR3 length equals 14 residues. The V end was cut by 3 bases, the J end by 5 bases, with 13 bases between. The CDR3 loop is CASSFGDGRETQYF. The DNA of the CDR3 is TGTGCCAGCAGTTTCGGCGATGGCCGGGAGACCCAGTACTTC.

This clonotype has just a few counts. J is TRBJ2-5 and V is TRBV7-3; D is unclear. This CDR3 comprises 13 residues. With 1 base removed from V and 5 bases from J, the gap between germline ends came to 8 bases. Germline V CDR1 and CDR2: SGHTA, FQGTGA. In DNA form, the CDR3 reads TGTGCCAGCAGCTTAAGCCTAGACGAGACCCAGTACTTC. This sequence encodes CASSLSLDETQYF. The complete variable domain, with remaining parts taken from reference TRBV7-3 and TRBJ2-5, reads GAGVSQTPSNKVTEKGKYVELRCDPISGHTALYWYRQSLGQGPEFLIYFQGTGAADDSGLPNDRFFAVRPEGSVSTLKIQRTERGDSAVYLCASSLSLDETQYFGPGTRLLVL.

The chain has TRBV20-1 and TRBJ2-3; possibly TRBD2 for D (5 bases). There are 18 residues in the CDR3. Trimming stripped 7 bases from V and 0 bases from J, with 26 bases between. CDR1 is DFQATT, CDR2 SNEGSKA, per germline (reference sequence). The CDR3 sequence: CSGDGSATELYSTDTQYF. CDR3 DNA: TGCAGTGGGGATGGTAGCGCAACTGAACTTTATAGCACAGATACGCAGTATTTT.

This clonotype was seen more than once but under ten times. This chain links TRBV11-1 with TRBJ2-1, with D perhaps assigned TRBD1 or TRBD2 (5 bases each). V was clipped by 5 bases and J by 5 bases, with 16 bases between them. CDR1 and CDR2 from the germline V gene are SGHAT and FQDESV (reference sequence). There are 15 residues in the CDR3. The CDR3 protein is CASSPGPNTNNEQFF. CDR3 in DNA: TGTGCCAGCAGCCCGGGACCCAATACGAACAATGAGCAGTTCTTC. The entire variable domain, with the rest obtained from reference TRBV11-1 and TRBJ2-1, is as follows: EAEVAQSPRYKITEKSQAVAFWCDPISGHATLYWYRQILGQGPELLVQFQDESVVDDSQLPKDRFSAERLKGVDSTLKIQPAELGDSAMYLCASSPGPNTNNEQFFGPGTRLTVL.

The chain recombines TRBV7-2 with TRBJ2-7; TRBD2 matches 8 bases. Germline-derived CDR1 and CDR2 are SGHTA and FQGNSA. J was trimmed by 3 bases and V by 1 base; bases with no gene match: 8. The CDR3 is made up of 16 amino acids. The CDR3 loop reads CASSLVGGRNNYEQYF. In DNA form, the CDR3 reads TGTGCCAGCAGCTTAGTGGGCGGGAGGAACAACTACGAGCAGTACTTC.

The V and J genes are TRBV5-4 and TRBJ2-1; possibly TRBD2 for D (6 bases). Germline assignment: CDR1 SGHNT and CDR2 YYREEE (reference sequence). CDR3 length equals 13 residues. Trimming shortened V by 3 bases and J by 10 bases, and 14 bases separated the two germline ends. The CDR3 loop reads CASSSGTFEEQFF. The CDR3 coding sequence is TGTGCCAGCAGCTCGGGGACTTTCGAGGAGCAGTTCTTC. Complete variable domain (other parts from reference TRBV5-4 and TRBJ2-1): ETGVTQSPTHLIKTRGQQVTLRCSSQSGHNTVSWYQQALGQGPQFIFQYYREEENGRGNFPPRFSGLQFPNYSSELNVNALELDDSALYLCASSSGTFEEQFFGPGTRLTVL.

The CDR3 sequence: CASSYLTSGRNEQFF. The CDR3 DNA is TGTGCCAGCAGTTACTTAACTAGCGGGAGGAATGAGCAGTTCTTC. This sequence joins TRBV6-7 and TRBJ2-1, with 12 bases that match TRBD2. TRBV6-7 is given ORF status, its function remaining uncertain. V dropped 1 base and J dropped 7; count of bases not matched to a gene: 2. This CDR3 has 15 amino acids.

This clonotype showed up just a few times. The chain employs TRBV2 and TRBJ2-1; a weak D match, TRBD2 (6 bases). The germline gives CDR1 SNHLY, CDR2 FYNNEI. The CDR3 totals 15 residues. The V gene lost 0 bases and the J gene lost 6 bases, with 12 bases spanning the gap. The CDR3 loop reads CASSEATTRGNEQFF. The CDR3 DNA reads TGTGCCAGCAGTGAAGCGACGACGCGGGGCAATGAGCAGTTCTTC.

This clonotype was detected only a few times. This sequence joins TRBV20-1 and TRBJ1-2; possible D gene TRBD1, 5 bases. Germline CDR1 is DFQATT and CDR2 is SNEGSKA (reference sequence). The CDR3 extends over 11 amino acids. Trimming shortened V by 8 bases and J by 8 bases, and 15 bases separated the two germline ends. CDR3 bases: TGCAGTCTAAGGCGGGGCGGGGGCTACACCTTC. Translated: CSLRRGGGYTF.

This clonotype was found a few times. The gene calls are TRBV2 and TRBJ2-1, with a tentative D call TRBD2 (6 bases). This CDR3 spans 14 amino acids. V was pared by 4 bases and J by 5 bases, with 12 bases between. Germline V lookup: CDR1 SNHLY, CDR2 FYNNEI. This CDR3 reads CASSVYRGNNEQFF. Written as DNA, the CDR3 is TGTGCCAGCAGTGTGTACCGCGGGAACAATGAGCAGTTCTTC.

The sample holds a few counts of this clonotype. This rearrangement joins TRBV12-3 or TRBV12-4 to TRBJ1-1, with D tentatively TRBD1 (5 bases). The length of the CDR3 is 13 residues. Trimming removed 3 bases at V and 6 bases at J, with 11 bases between. This chain's CDR3 is CASSFARGPEAFF. CDR3 DNA: TGTGCCAGCAGTTTTGCAAGGGGCCCTGAAGCTTTCTTT.

V is TRBV20-1 and J is TRBJ2-5; 12 bases align to TRBD2. The CDR3 runs 14 residues. The germline V gene has CDR1 DFQATT and CDR2 SNEGSKA (reference sequence). Trimming removed 4 bases from V and 4 bases from J; junction bases left unmatched: 4. This CDR3 reads CSAKLAGGRETQYF. The CDR3 coding sequence is TGCAGTGCTAAACTAGCGGGAGGAAGAGAGACCCAGTACTTC.

The V call is TRBV12-3 or TRBV12-4, the J call TRBJ1-5, with 8 bases fitting TRBD1. There are 16 residues in the CDR3. Trimming removed 2 bases from V and 1 base from J; junction bases left unmatched: 4. The CDR3 DNA follows: TGTGCCAGCAGTTTACAGGGGGCCCAGAGCAATCAGCCCCAGCATTTT. It is translated as CASSLQGAQSNQPQHF.

V usage is TRBV20-1 and J usage is TRBJ2-3, with 12 bases identical to TRBD2. The CDR3 runs to 14 residues. V lost 7 bases to trimming and J lost 2 bases; unmatched junction nucleotides: 4. Germline V gene lookup returns CDR1 DFQATT and CDR2 SNEGSKA (reference sequence). The CDR3 bases are TGCAGTGGCCGACTAGCGGGGGCCACAGATACGCAGTATTTT. This translates into CSGRLAGATDTQYF.

This clonotype was picked up a small number of times. This chain links TRBV14 with TRBJ1-1; unclear D gene. Trimming pared 0 bases from V and 1 base from J, leaving 9 bases between. CDR1 and CDR2 (germline): SGHDN, FVKESK. The length of the CDR3 is 15 residues. CDR3 DNA sequence: TGTGCCAGCAGCCAAGAAAGGCAGAAGAACACTGAAGCTTTCTTT. It yields the protein CASSQERQKNTEAFF. Using reference TRBV14 and TRBJ1-1 for the parts outside the CDR3, the full variable domain is EAGVTQFPSHSVIEKGQTVTLRCDPISGHDNLYWYRRVMGKEIKFLLHFVKESKQDESGMPNNRFLAERTGGTYSTLKVQPAELEDSGVYFCASSQERQKNTEAFFGQGTRLTVV.

J is TRBJ2-3 and V is TRBV5-1; 13 nucleotides align to TRBD2. The CDR3 runs 18 residues. Per germline, CDR1 SGHRS and CDR2 YFSETQ. Trimming took 0 bases from V and 5 from J; bases not matched to a gene: 9. Here the CDR3 reads CASSLASGLAGIVDTQYF. For the CDR3, the DNA is TGCGCCAGCAGCTTGGCCTCGGGACTAGCGGGAATTGTAGATACGCAGTATTTT.

This clonotype was detected only a few times. This chain connects TRBV12-3 or TRBV12-4 to TRBJ2-3; 9 bases are a match to TRBD1. Trimming took 2 bases from V and 0 from J; bases not matched to a gene: 3. The length of the CDR3 is 16 residues. CDR3: CASSLRDRASTDTQYF. Here the CDR3 DNA reads TGTGCCAGCAGTTTAAGGGACAGGGCTAGCACAGATACGCAGTATTTT.

The V call is TRBV12-3 or TRBV12-4, the J call TRBJ2-1, with TRBD1 as a possible D gene (6 bases). V dropped 2 bases and J dropped 15 bases, with 23 bases sitting between them. The CDR3 is made up of 15 amino acids. The CDR3 reads CASSLINSWGPGPFF. CDR3 DNA: TGTGCCAGCAGTTTAATTAATAGCTGGGGGCCGGGGCCGTTCTTC.

This clonotype turned up a few times. The V and J genes are TRBV5-1 and TRBJ1-1; D uncertain. V was clipped by 5 bases and J by 1 base, with 9 bases between them. Per germline, CDR1 SGHRS and CDR2 YFSETQ. The CDR3 runs to 13 residues. The CDR3 nucleotides read TGCGCCAGCAGGGCTCTGGGGAACACTGAAGCTTTCTTT. Translated, it gives CASRALGNTEAFF. The variable domain in full, with the rest retrieved from reference TRBV5-1 and TRBJ1-1, is KAGVTQTPRYLIKTRGQQVTLSCSPISGHRSVSWYQQTPGQGLQFLFEYFSETQRNKGNFPGRFSGRQFSNSRSEMNVSTLELGDSALYLCASRALGNTEAFFGQGTRLTVV.

This clonotype was seen a few times. The chain combines TRBV15 with TRBJ2-1, with TRBD1 matching 7 bases. After removal of 2 bases from V and 9 bases from J, the junction contained 13 bases not matched to a gene. In germline, CDR1 is LNHNV, CDR2 YYDKDF (reference sequence). The CDR3 spans 16 residues. This chain's CDR3 is CATSRTPKGALSEQFF. The CDR3 DNA reads TGTGCCACCAGCAGAACCCCCAAGGGGGCGCTTAGTGAGCAGTTCTTC.

This clonotype has a count of ten or more. The rearrangement joins TRBV20-1 to TRBJ2-7; TRBD2 matches 12 bases. This CDR3 has 16 residues. Trimming took 3 bases from V and 2 from J; bases not matched to a gene: 8. CDR1 is DFQATT, CDR2 SNEGSKA, per germline (reference sequence). The CDR3 nucleotides read TGCAGTGCTAGGAGGCTAGCGGGGGGGCCCACCTACGAGCAGTACTTC. Protein product: CSARRLAGGPTYEQYF.

The V call is TRBV4-3, the J call TRBJ1-4; D possibly corresponds to TRBD1 (6 bases). CDR3 size: 18 residues. Germline V gene sequence: CDR1 LGHNA, CDR2 YSLEER. The germline V and J ends were trimmed by 4 bases and 2 bases, with 20 bases remaining between them. CDR3 sequence (DNA): TGCGCCAGCAGCCGGCTTATTAGGGGGACGCCCACTAATGAAAAACTGTTTTTT. Translating it yields CASSRLIRGTPTNEKLFF.

This clonotype occurred a few times. The gene calls are TRBV20-1 and TRBJ2-7; possibly TRBD2 for D (6 bases). The CDR3 loop spans 17 amino acids. Looked up from germline, CDR1 is DFQATT and CDR2 is SNEGSKA (reference sequence). Trimming stripped 0 bases from V and 0 bases from J, with 18 bases between. The CDR3 reads CSARDPTSSGLSYEQYF. CDR3 sequence (DNA): TGCAGTGCTAGAGATCCGACTTCAAGCGGGCTCTCCTACGAGCAGTACTTC.

The gene calls are TRBV30 and TRBJ2-1; tentative D call: TRBD2 (5 bases). This CDR3 contains 11 residues. The V gene lost 5 bases and the J gene lost 7 bases, with 9 bases spanning the gap. From germline, CDR1 is GTSNPN and CDR2 SVGIG (reference sequence). The CDR3 loop reads CAWGRVNEQFF. The CDR3 DNA follows: TGTGCCTGGGGGCGGGTGAATGAGCAGTTCTTC.

The chain joins TRBV2 to TRBJ2-3; D unclear. This CDR3 comprises 14 residues. Germline lookup yields CDR1 SNHLY and CDR2 FYNNEI. The V end was cut by 4 bases, the J end by 2 bases, with 10 bases between. The CDR3 region has the DNA TGTGCCAGCAGTGTTGGGCGGACCACAGATACGCAGTATTTT. Encoded protein: CASSVGRTTDTQYF.